These 10 T cell receptor beta chains originate from one sample sequenced in a study of T cell responses to AZD1222 COVID-19 vaccine. Assay: immunoSEQ multiplex PCR; the TCRdb copy retains only in-frame clones and omits some. The sample yields roughly 130,000 clones, about 90% seen once. The sequencing here drew on peripheral blood, taken on day 0 of AZD1222 vaccination. These receptors came from an adult in good health.

This sequence joins TRBV11-2 and TRBJ2-7, with D maybe TRBD2 (5 bases). This CDR3 is 13 amino acids long. Trimming shortened V by 8 bases and J by 0 bases, and 11 bases separated the two germline ends. Germline V gene data show CDR1 as SGHAT and CDR2 as FQNNGV. The DNA of the CDR3 is TGTGCCAGCCGGGGTACCCGCTCCTACGAGCAGTACTTC. Its protein product is CASRGTRSYEQYF.

The chain couples TRBV7-6 to TRBJ1-6; D remains ambiguous. The CDR3 is 15 amino acids. CDR1 and CDR2 (germline): SGHVS, FNYEAQ. V was pared by 1 base and J by 10 bases, with 14 bases between. CDR3: CASSLGAGTGSPLHF. In nucleotides, the CDR3 is TGTGCCAGCAGCTTAGGGGCAGGTACGGGATCACCCCTCCACTTT.

This chain joins TRBV29-1 and TRBJ2-2; D not resolved. Deletions cut 1 base from V and 9 bases from J, with 9 bases between. CDR1 is SQVTM and CDR2 is ANQGSEA in the germline V gene. The CDR3 has 12 residues. The chain's CDR3 is CSVEADGRELFF. CDR3 nucleotides: TGCAGCGTTGAAGCGGATGGACGGGAGCTGTTTTTT.

The chain links TRBV10-3 to TRBJ2-1; D remains unclear. The CDR3 has 14 residues. Germline V gene lookup returns CDR1 ENHRY and CDR2 SYGVKD. V gave up 4 bases and J gave up 0 bases, with 7 bases separating them. The CDR3 spells CAISGPSSYNEQFF. The CDR3 DNA reads TGTGCCATCAGTGGACCGTCCTCCTACAATGAGCAGTTCTTC.

The gene calls are TRBV6-5 and TRBJ1-6, with no clear D. CDR3 size: 15 residues. Germline values: CDR1 MNHEY, CDR2 SVGAGI. Trimming took 0 bases from V and 7 from J, leaving 10 bases between them. The CDR3 protein is CASSYSPRGNSPLHF. The DNA of the CDR3 is TGTGCCAGCAGTTACTCCCCGAGAGGAAATTCACCCCTCCACTTT.

This chain links TRBV6-6 with TRBJ2-1; 7 nucleotides agree with TRBD1. V dropped 7 bases and J dropped 5; count of bases not matched to a gene: 11. The CDR3 has 15 amino acids. Germline V gene lookup returns CDR1 MNHNY and CDR2 SVGAGI (reference sequence). CDR3 coding DNA: TGTGCCAGCACCTTTATCGGGACAGTCAACAATGAGCAGTTCTTC. It specifies CASTFIGTVNNEQFF.

The J gene is TRBJ2-3, the V gene TRBV19; 11 bases are shared with TRBD2. The CDR3 runs 20 residues. Germline V lookup: CDR1 LNHDA, CDR2 SQIVND (reference sequence). V dropped 7 bases and J dropped 3; count of bases not matched to a gene: 21. The CDR3 DNA is TGTGCCAGTACCAAATCGGCCGATAGCGGGGGGGCCGGTGTGACAGATACGCAGTATTTT. The encoded protein is CASTKSADSGGAGVTDTQYF.

The CDR3 loop is CASSLQGAGDTQYF. Here the CDR3 DNA reads TGTGCCAGCAGTTTGCAGGGGGCGGGAGATACGCAGTATTTT. The chain joins TRBV7-9 to TRBJ2-3; 8 nucleotides agree with TRBD1. Trimming at V came to 6 bases and at J to 5 bases, leaving 7 bases not matched to a gene. The V gene's germline CDR1 is SEHNR and CDR2 FQNEAQ (reference sequence). The CDR3 runs to 14 residues.

The V gene is TRBV11-2, the J gene TRBJ1-4; D might be TRBD1 (6 bases). Looked up from germline, CDR1 is SGHAT and CDR2 is FQNNGV. There are 14 residues in the CDR3. Deletions cut 6 bases from V and 5 bases from J, with 13 bases between. Here the CDR3 reads CASRPGGSNEKLFF. The CDR3 DNA is TGTGCCAGCAGGCCCGGGGGCTCGAATGAAAAACTGTTTTTT.

The chain couples TRBV5-1 to TRBJ2-7; tentatively, D is TRBD1 (5 bases). The CDR3 spans 14 residues. Germline CDR1 reads SGHRS; CDR2 reads YFSETQ. The V gene lost 0 bases and the J gene lost 2 bases, with 9 bases spanning the gap. In DNA form, the CDR3 reads TGCGCCAGCAGCTTGGGGACATTCCCCTACGAGCAGTACTTC. The encoded protein is CASSLGTFPYEQYF.